This TCR beta chain comes out of a study of cytomegalovirus exposure and HLA in healthy donors. Findings and caveats of the study: An Asian-associated ancestry cluster reportedly showed fewer N-insertions than the roughly 670-donor mean in a later analysis.

Primers: 60 Vbeta forward and 13 Jbeta reverse. In the original processing: The count from a later analysis was some 76 million unique TCR beta chains, 9 million to 12 million of them shared. TCRdb's copy holds only in-frame clones and misses some; the assay was immunoSEQ multiplex PCR. V and J calls and clone size follow that table, whereas D and trimming were derived from the DNA. The sample records over 80,000 clones, over 60% being singletons. V shed 2 bases and J 2 bases; nucleotides not matched to a gene: 8. The germline V gene has CDR1 KGHSH and CDR2 LQKENI. This CDR3 spans 18 amino acids. Of note for this clone: As yet, its antigen is unknown.

What was sequenced was PBMCs. The gene calls are TRBV18 and TRBJ2-7, with 14 bases identical to TRBD2. The sequence was collected from a boy aged 5-17 years in good health and CMV-seropositive. The CDR3 nucleotides read TGTGCCAGCTCACCAGGGGGGACTAGCGGGGGAGTTCCCTACGAGCAGTACTTC. This codes for CASSPGGTSGGVPYEQYF.